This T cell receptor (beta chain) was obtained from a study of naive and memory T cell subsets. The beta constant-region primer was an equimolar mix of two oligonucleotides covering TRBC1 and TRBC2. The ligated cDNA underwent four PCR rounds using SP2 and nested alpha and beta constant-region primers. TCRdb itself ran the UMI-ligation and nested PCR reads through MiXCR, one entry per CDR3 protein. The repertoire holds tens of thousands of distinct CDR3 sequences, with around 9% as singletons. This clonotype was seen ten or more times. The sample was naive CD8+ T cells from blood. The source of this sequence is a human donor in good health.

The CDR3 spells CASSFLAGVVDTQYF. CDR3 nucleotides: TGTGCCAGCAGCTTTTTAGCGGGAGTGGTAGATACGCAGTATTTT. The genes are TRBV7-2 and TRBJ2-3, with TRBD2 matching 9 bases. The CDR3 covers 15 residues. Germline CDR1 and CDR2: SGHTA and FQGNSA. V lost 3 bases and J lost 5; bases outside the gene matches: 6.